Each of the 23 T cell receptor beta chains below was sequenced from the same sample in a study of cytomegalovirus exposure and HLA in healthy donors. 60 Vbeta and 13 Jbeta primers were used in PCR. Here immunoSEQ multiplex PCR was the method, and the copy in TCRdb shows in-frame clones only, minus some. The table has roughly 100,000 clones, over 70% seen once; the top ten hold around 5.3%. The sequenced sample consisted of PBMCs. The receptors were gathered from a middle-aged woman in good health and CMV-seronegative.

The chain joins TRBV27 to TRBJ2-7; the D gene is possibly TRBD1 (6 bases). V lost 7 bases and J lost 4, with 20 bases in between. Germline lookup yields CDR1 MNHEY and CDR2 SMNVEV (reference sequence). This CDR3 has 15 residues. The CDR3 reads CASTLIEGGRYEQYF. In nucleotides, the CDR3 is TGTGCCAGCACCTTAATTGAAGGGGGTCGATACGAGCAGTACTTC.

The genes are TRBV18 and TRBJ1-1; D is possibly TRBD1 (5 bases). CDR3 length: 16 residues. The germline gives CDR1 KGHSH, CDR2 LQKENI. Trimming removed 2 bases at V and 0 bases at J, with 13 bases between. CDR3: CASSPFSRDLNTEAFF. CDR3 DNA sequence: TGTGCCAGCTCACCATTTTCCCGGGACTTGAACACTGAAGCTTTCTTT.

With respect to this clone: Sequence at one end of the junction differs from germline and may be a read error. The J gene is TRBJ2-5, the V gene TRBV30; 10 bases agree with TRBD2. The CDR3 contains 17 residues. From germline, CDR1 is GTSNPN and CDR2 SVGIG (reference sequence). Here the CDR3 DNA reads TGTGACTGGGGAGGGTCGGGACTAGCGACCTACCAAGAGACCCAGTACTTC. Residues: CDWGGSGLATYQETQYF.

The chain recombines TRBV5-1 with TRBJ1-2, with 9 positions matching TRBD1. V trimming: 4 bases; J trimming: 5 bases; junction bases outside the gene matches: 6. CDR3 size: 14 residues. Germline CDR1 SGHRS, CDR2 YFSETQ. The CDR3 loop is CASSPDRGAYGYTF. The CDR3 DNA is TGCGCCAGCAGCCCAGACAGGGGGGCTTATGGCTACACCTTC.

There are a few counts of this clone. This sequence joins TRBV9 and TRBJ2-1; TRBD2 is a possible D gene (5 bases). The V end lost 7 bases, the J end lost 12 bases, and 20 bases lay between the germline ends. CDR1 and CDR2 (germline): SGDLS, YYNGEE. The CDR3 is 13 residues long. CDR3 sequence: CASARTSKGRQFF. In nucleotides, the CDR3 is TGTGCCAGCGCTCGGACTTCGAAGGGTCGGCAGTTCTTC. Full variable domain (remainder filled in from reference TRBV9 and TRBJ2-1): DSGVTQTPKHLITATGQRVTLRCSPRSGDLSVYWYQQSLDQGLQFLIQYYNGEERAKGNILERFSAQQFPDLHSELNLSSLELGDSALYFCASARTSKGRQFFGPGTRLTVL.

The rearrangement links TRBV19 to TRBJ2-1; TRBD2 is a possible D gene (6 bases). Trimming removed 7 bases from V and 5 bases from J, with 15 bases in between. Germline lookup yields CDR1 LNHDA and CDR2 SQIVND (reference sequence). The CDR3 contains 14 residues. The DNA for the CDR3 is TGTGCCAGTAAAGGCCGGGAGTGGAACAATGAGCAGTTCTTC. Translating gives CASKGREWNNEQFF.

The chain is built from TRBV7-2 and TRBJ2-7; a weak D match, TRBD1 (5 bases). This CDR3 spans 15 amino acids. In germline, CDR1 is SGHTA, CDR2 FQGNSA. With 3 bases removed from V and 6 bases from J, the gap between germline ends came to 18 bases. The CDR3 is CASSFNPRALAEQYF. In DNA, the CDR3 is TGTGCCAGCAGCTTTAATCCCAGGGCCCTGGCCGAGCAGTACTTC. The full variable domain, rest sourced from reference TRBV7-2 and TRBJ2-7, is GAGVSQSPSNKVTEKGKDVELRCDPISGHTALYWYRQSLGQGLEFLIYFQGNSAPDKSGLPSDRFSAERTGGSVSTLTIQRTQQEDSAVYLCASSFNPRALAEQYFGPGTRLTVT.

This clone turned up a few times. This CDR3 reads CASSPQGTRELFF. In DNA, the CDR3 is TGTGCCAGCTCACCACAGGGGACTCGGGAGCTGTTTTTT. This chain connects TRBV18 to TRBJ2-2, with a weak D call TRBD2 (6 bases). The CDR3 loop spans 13 amino acids. Germline V gene sequence: CDR1 KGHSH, CDR2 LQKENI. Trimming took off 1 base at V and 9 bases at J, with 9 bases between the two ends.

This rearrangement joins TRBV6-5 to TRBJ1-5; 9 bases map to TRBD1. Germline CDR1 and CDR2: MNHEY and SVGAGI. This CDR3 is built from 16 residues. V was pared by 4 bases and J by 1 base, with 5 bases of the junction left unmatched. The CDR3, as DNA: TGTGCCAGCAGTTTCCGACAGGGGGTAAGCAATCAGCCCCAGCATTTT. Its protein product is CASSFRQGVSNQPQHF.

The chain has TRBV2 and TRBJ1-3; tentative D call: TRBD1 (6 bases). CDR3 size: 12 residues. Germline V CDR1 and CDR2: SNHLY, FYNNEI. Trimming cost V 5 bases and J 11 bases, with 13 bases left between them. The CDR3 is CASSSVPGAIYF. The CDR3 DNA reads as TGTGCCAGCAGTTCCGTACCAGGGGCCATATATTTT. The entire variable domain, with the rest obtained from reference TRBV2 and TRBJ1-3, is as follows: EPEVTQTPSHQVTQMGQEVILRCVPISNHLYFYWYRQILGQKVEFLVSFYNNEISEKSEIFDDQFSVERPDGSNFTLKIRSTKLEDSAMYFCASSSVPGAIYFGEGSWLTVV.

The chain links TRBV4-2 to TRBJ2-1; 14 positions agree with TRBD2. The V gene end was trimmed by 0 bases and the J gene end by 4 bases; junction bases not matched to a gene: 2. Per the germline V gene, CDR1 is LGHNA and CDR2 is YNFKEQ. This CDR3 is 17 amino acids long. The CDR3 DNA is TGTGCCAGCAGCCAAGATGGGACTAGCGGGGGTTACAATGAGCAGTTCTTC. It is translated as CASSQDGTSGGYNEQFF.

This chain joins TRBV7-9 and TRBJ2-1; TRBD2 matches at 11 bases. CDR1 and CDR2 (germline): SEHNR, FQNEAQ (reference sequence). The CDR3 covers 17 residues. With V trimmed by 3 bases and J by 4 bases, 8 bases remained unmatched. Here the CDR3 DNA reads TGTGCCAGCAGCTTGTTAGCGGGGGGGCCTTTTTACAATGAGCAGTTCTTC. As protein: CASSLLAGGPFYNEQFF. The whole variable domain, remainder taken from reference TRBV7-9 and TRBJ2-1, is DTGVSQNPRHKITKRGQNVTFRCDPISEHNRLYWYRQTLGQGPEFLTYFQNEAQLEKSRLLSDRFSAERPKGSFSTLEIQRTEQGDSAMYLCASSLLAGGPFYNEQFFGPGTRLTVL.

The chain has TRBV7-2 and TRBJ1-1; D is unresolved. The germline gives CDR1 SGHTA, CDR2 FQGNSA. This CDR3 contains 13 residues. V gave up 1 base and J gave up 1 base, with 4 bases separating them. Here the CDR3 DNA reads TGTGCCAGCAGCTTAGGGAGGAACACTGAAGCTTTCTTT. This translates into CASSLGRNTEAFF. Based on the CDR3 plus reference TRBV7-2 and TRBJ1-1, the full variable domain is GAGVSQSPSNKVTEKGKDVELRCDPISGHTALYWYRQSLGQGLEFLIYFQGNSAPDKSGLPSDRFSAERTGGSVSTLTIQRTQQEDSAVYLCASSLGRNTEAFFGQGTRLTVV.

The chain employs TRBV19 and TRBJ1-2, with 8 bases matching TRBD1. Looked up from germline, CDR1 is LNHDA and CDR2 is SQIVND (reference sequence). This CDR3 comprises 14 residues. The trim removed 5 bases at V and 7 bases at J, leaving 9 bases unmatched. CDR3 bases: TGTGCCAGTAGTTTGGGACAGGCTCGATCTGGCTACACCTTC. This translates into CASSLGQARSGYTF.

The chain couples TRBV5-1 to TRBJ2-7, with TRBD1 matching 7 bases. Germline V lookup: CDR1 SGHRS, CDR2 YFSETQ. Trimming took 6 bases from V and 2 from J; bases not matched to a gene: 8. The CDR3 runs 14 residues. CDR3 DNA: TGCGCCAGCAACCGGGACAGCCTCGCCTACGAGCAGTACTTC. It codes for CASNRDSLAYEQYF.

The chain carries TRBV7-2 and TRBJ1-1; no clear D. Trimming removed 0 bases at V and 0 bases at J, with 5 bases between. The CDR3 is 14 residues long. Germline CDR1 SGHTA, CDR2 FQGNSA. CDR3 sequence: CASSLAGLNTEAFF. CDR3 DNA: TGTGCCAGCAGCTTAGCGGGCCTGAACACTGAAGCTTTCTTT.

A note on this clone: The sample holds other DNA sequences that translate to the same CDR3. The rearrangement links TRBV6-5 to TRBJ2-2; the match to TRBD2 covers 12 bases. J was trimmed by 6 bases and V by 8 bases; bases with no gene match: 4. The germline V gene has CDR1 MNHEY and CDR2 SVGAGI. The CDR3 covers 14 residues. The CDR3 region is CASGASGGAGELFF. The DNA of the CDR3 is TGTGCCAGCGGTGCTAGCGGGGGGGCCGGGGAGCTGTTTTTT.

V usage is TRBV2 and J usage is TRBJ2-5; 7 bases are shared with TRBD1. CDR3 size: 16 residues. V dropped 7 bases and J dropped 0; count of bases not matched to a gene: 11. Germline values: CDR1 SNHLY, CDR2 FYNNEI. The CDR3 reads CASTKGAGLNQETQYF. The CDR3 nucleotides read TGTGCCAGCACGAAGGGGGCAGGACTCAACCAAGAGACCCAGTACTTC. The whole variable domain, remainder taken from reference TRBV2 and TRBJ2-5, is EPEVTQTPSHQVTQMGQEVILRCVPISNHLYFYWYRQILGQKVEFLVSFYNNEISEKSEIFDDQFSVERPDGSNFTLKIRSTKLEDSAMYFCASTKGAGLNQETQYFGPGTRLLVL.

The chain employs TRBV6-5 and TRBJ2-3, with 7 bases that match TRBD1. V was pared by 5 bases and J by 0 bases, with 5 bases of the junction left unmatched. The germline gives CDR1 MNHEY, CDR2 SVGAGI. The CDR3 contains 15 residues. The CDR3 DNA reads as TGTGCCAGCAGTATTCAGGGGGTTAGCACAGATACGCAGTATTTT. Translated, it gives CASSIQGVSTDTQYF.

The J gene is TRBJ1-1, the V gene TRBV19, with 8 bases fitting TRBD1. V trimming: 9 bases; J trimming: 11 bases; junction bases outside the gene matches: 8. Germline CDR1 and CDR2: LNHDA and SQIVND (reference sequence). The CDR3 contains 11 residues. The CDR3 DNA reads TGTGCCAGCCAGCAGGGGGCTGTGGCTTTCTTT. Translated, it gives CASQQGAVAFF.

In the case of this clone: Distinct nucleotide sequences in the sample also encode this CDR3. This chain uses TRBV6-5 with TRBJ1-1; 8 bases are shared with TRBD1. Trimming cost V 4 bases and J 1 base; bases outside gene matches: 2. Germline-derived CDR1 and CDR2 are MNHEY and SVGAGI. The CDR3 consists of 14 residues. Here the CDR3 DNA reads TGTGCCAGCAGTTCTGGACAGGGGAACACTGAAGCTTTCTTT. Translated: CASSSGQGNTEAFF.

The rearrangement uses TRBV7-9 and TRBJ1-1; unclear D gene. In germline, CDR1 is SEHNR, CDR2 FQNEAQ (reference sequence). The length of the CDR3 is 12 residues. V was cut by 5 bases and J by 2 bases, with 6 bases left in between. The CDR3 sequence: CASSTENTEAFF. The CDR3 DNA reads as TGTGCCAGCAGCACAGAAAACACTGAAGCTTTCTTT.

The rearrangement uses TRBV6-4 and TRBJ2-5; 10 nucleotides line up with TRBD2. Germline CDR1 is MRHNA and CDR2 is SNTAGT. The trim removed 6 bases at V and 2 bases at J, leaving 0 bases unmatched. The CDR3 extends over 13 amino acids. CDR3 bases: TGTGCCAGCAGACTAGCGGGGCAAGAGACCCAGTACTTC. It yields the protein CASRLAGQETQYF.